These 20 T cell receptor beta chains came from one sample sequenced in a study of shared clonotypes between healthy human individuals. Data came from immunoSEQ multiplex PCR; TCRdb stores just in-frame clones and leaves some out. The table includes about 2.4 million clones, approximately 93% detected once. The material sequenced was naive CD4+ T cells from PBMCs. Subset: CD45RA+ positively selected. The receptors come from a man younger than 30 in good health. Some clones in this sample may be carry-over from other donors' samples.

The chain recombines TRBV7-9 with TRBJ2-1; D perhaps matches TRBD1 (5 bases). This CDR3 is 16 amino acids long. Germline V gene sequence: CDR1 SEHNR, CDR2 FQNEAQ (reference sequence). Deletions cut 2 bases from V and 6 bases from J, with 17 bases between. The CDR3 here is CASSLQGFDRSNEQFF. CDR3 DNA: TGTGCCAGCAGCTTACAAGGGTTCGACAGATCCAATGAGCAGTTCTTC. The full variable domain, completed using reference TRBV7-9 and TRBJ2-1, is DTGVSQNPRHKITKRGQNVTFRCDPISEHNRLYWYRQTLGQGPEFLTYFQNEAQLEKSRLLSDRFSAERPKGSFSTLEIQRTEQGDSAMYLCASSLQGFDRSNEQFFGPGTRLTVL.

The J gene is TRBJ2-5, the V gene TRBV11-3, with TRBD2 as a possible D gene (5 bases). Deletions cut 5 bases from V and 4 bases from J, with 14 bases between. The CDR3 is made up of 14 amino acids. The V gene's germline CDR1 is SGHNT and CDR2 YENEEA. The CDR3: CASSRRADTETQYF. Here the CDR3 DNA reads TGTGCCAGCAGCCGGCGGGCCGACACAGAGACCCAGTACTTC.

V usage is TRBV7-8 and J usage is TRBJ2-1; tentatively, D is TRBD1 (5 bases). The CDR3 extends over 15 amino acids. Trimming removed 0 bases at V and 11 bases at J, with 17 bases between. Germline assignment: CDR1 SGHVS and CDR2 FQNEAQ. CDR3 loop: CASSLAAWGTYKQFF. The CDR3 region has the DNA TGTGCCAGCAGCTTAGCTGCGTGGGGCACTTATAAGCAGTTCTTC.

As regards this clone: The sample contains more than one DNA sequence encoding this CDR3. The rearrangement uses TRBV30 and TRBJ1-1; no definite D call. The CDR3 spans 13 residues. Trimming stripped 2 bases from V and 0 bases from J, with 7 bases between. Per germline, CDR1 GTSNPN and CDR2 SVGIG (reference sequence). The chain's CDR3 is CAWSLQLNTEAFF. In DNA, the CDR3 is TGTGCCTGGAGTTTACAGCTGAACACTGAAGCTTTCTTT.

The rearrangement joins TRBV27 to TRBJ2-1, with a possible D match to TRBD1 (5 bases). This CDR3 contains 15 residues. Trimming shortened V by 2 bases and J by 0 bases, and 8 bases separated the two germline ends. The germline CDR1 and CDR2 sequences are MNHEY and SMNVEV (reference sequence). CDR3 loop: CASSLSRASYNEQFF. As DNA, the CDR3 is TGTGCCAGCAGTTTAAGCAGGGCCTCCTACAATGAGCAGTTCTTC.

The chain carries TRBV27 and TRBJ2-7; either TRBD1 or TRBD2 may fit D (5 bases each). Deletions cut 5 bases from V and 2 bases from J, with 19 bases between. The CDR3 runs 16 residues. CDR1 and CDR2 from the germline V gene are MNHEY and SMNVEV (reference sequence). CDR3 amino acids: CASSQLNRDGAYEQYF. CDR3 bases: TGTGCCAGCAGTCAGCTAAACCGGGACGGGGCCTACGAGCAGTACTTC.

This chain uses TRBV28 with TRBJ1-1; 10 bases match TRBD1. The germline V gene encodes CDR1 MDHEN and CDR2 SYDVKM. CDR3 length: 13 amino acids. The V gene end was trimmed by 11 bases and the J gene end by 6 bases; junction bases not matched to a gene: 9. CDR3 nucleotide sequence: TGTGCCGGGAGGACAGGGGGTATCTCTGAAGCTTTCTTT. Translation: CAGRTGGISEAFF.

This rearrangement joins TRBV25-1 to TRBJ1-5, with 7 bases aligning to TRBD1. Germline V gene lookup returns CDR1 MGHDK and CDR2 SYGVNS. V trimming: 4 bases; J trimming: 2 bases; junction bases outside the gene matches: 2. CDR3 length: 14 amino acids. Here the CDR3 DNA reads TGTGCCAGCAGTGGAGACAGGGGCAATCAGCCCCAGCATTTT. This translates into CASSGDRGNQPQHF. Complete variable domain (other parts from reference TRBV25-1 and TRBJ1-5): EADIYQTPRYLVIGTGKKITLECSQTMGHDKMYWYQQDPGMELHLIHYSYGVNSTEKGDLSSESTVSRIRTEHFPLTLESARPSHTSQYLCASSGDRGNQPQHFGDGTRLSIL.

The rearrangement joins TRBV4-1 to TRBJ2-3; 8 bases are a match to TRBD2. The germline CDR1 and CDR2 sequences are MGHRA and YSYEKL. The V segment lost 6 bases and the J segment 0 bases; nucleotides outside the gene matches: 8. The length of the CDR3 is 16 residues. The CDR3 loop is CASSRPSGRSTDTQYF. CDR3 coding DNA: TGCGCCAGCAGTCGACCTAGCGGGCGGAGCACAGATACGCAGTATTTT.

The J gene is TRBJ1-2, the V gene TRBV6-1; D perhaps matches TRBD1 (6 bases). The CDR3 runs 14 residues. Looked up from germline, CDR1 is MNHNS and CDR2 is SASEGT. Trimming stripped 2 bases from V and 5 bases from J, with 12 bases between. CDR3 loop: CASSERQVVYGYTF. The CDR3 DNA is TGTGCCAGCAGTGAACGACAGGTAGTTTATGGCTACACCTTC.

The V gene is TRBV5-4, the J gene TRBJ1-1, with D possibly TRBD1 on 5 matching bases. There are 14 residues in the CDR3. V was clipped by 0 bases and J by 3 bases, with 9 bases between them. From germline, CDR1 is SGHNT and CDR2 YYREEE (reference sequence). For the CDR3, the DNA is TGTGCCAGCAGCTTGGGGCTGGGGGACACTGAAGCTTTCTTT. It encodes CASSLGLGDTEAFF. The full variable domain, rest sourced from reference TRBV5-4 and TRBJ1-1, is ETGVTQSPTHLIKTRGQQVTLRCSSQSGHNTVSWYQQALGQGPQFIFQYYREEENGRGNFPPRFSGLQFPNYSSELNVNALELDDSALYLCASSLGLGDTEAFFGQGTRLTVV.

The gene calls are TRBV7-6 and TRBJ2-1; D might be TRBD2 (6 bases). The CDR3 is 14 residues long. Germline lookup yields CDR1 SGHVS and CDR2 FNYEAQ. The germline V and J ends were trimmed by 1 base and 10 bases, with 14 bases remaining between them. The CDR3 DNA is TGTGCCAGCAGCTTAGACGGCGGGGAGCGGGAGCAGTTCTTC. This codes for CASSLDGGEREQFF.

V and J are TRBV5-8 and TRBJ1-4; TRBD1 matches at 9 bases. Germline V lookup: CDR1 SGHTS, CDR2 YDEGEE. Trimming took 1 base from V and 7 from J; bases not matched to a gene: 5. This CDR3 region has 15 residues. DNA for the CDR3: TGTGCCAGCAGCTTGCGGGACAGGGTTTCTGAAAAACTGTTTTTT. Encoded protein: CASSLRDRVSEKLFF.

The CDR3 DNA follows: TGTGCCAGCAGTGAATCCCGGCAGGGCGCCCAAAACATTCAGTACTTC. This translates into CASSESRQGAQNIQYF. The V call is TRBV25-1, the J call TRBJ2-4; tentative D call: TRBD1 (5 bases). V was pared by 1 base and J by 5 bases, with 15 bases between. The CDR3 spans 16 residues. CDR1 MGHDK and CDR2 SYGVNS come from the germline V gene.

The CDR3 DNA sequence: TGTGCCAGCAGATATGGGACTAGCGGGATTTTATGGACCGGGGAGCTGTTTTTT. Translating gives CASRYGTSGILWTGELFF. The chain uses TRBV28 and TRBJ2-2; 13 bases map to TRBD2. The germline V gene encodes CDR1 MDHEN and CDR2 SYDVKM. The CDR3 has 18 residues. The V gene end was trimmed by 6 bases and the J gene end by 5 bases; junction bases not matched to a gene: 12.

The chain recombines TRBV11-1 with TRBJ2-1; TRBD1 aligns across 8 bases. V shed 1 base and J 7 bases; nucleotides not matched to a gene: 9. There are 16 residues in the CDR3. Germline CDR1 and CDR2: SGHAT and FQDESV (reference sequence). For the CDR3, the DNA is TGTGCCAGCAGCTTAGTGGGAAGACAGGGGCGGAATGAGCAGTTCTTC. Its translation: CASSLVGRQGRNEQFF.

V usage is TRBV28 and J usage is TRBJ2-1, with D possibly being TRBD1 or TRBD2 (5 bases each). CDR3 length: 18 residues. V lost 4 bases and J 5 bases, leaving 24 bases between the germline ends. Germline V gives CDR1 MDHEN, CDR2 SYDVKM. CDR3 residues: CASSSPQGGWGSHNEQFF. The CDR3 bases are TGTGCCAGCAGTTCCCCCCAGGGCGGATGGGGGTCTCACAATGAGCAGTTCTTC.

A single count supports this clone. This same CDR3 is encoded by further DNA sequences in the sample. This chain connects TRBV19 to TRBJ1-5; D is unresolved. Germline-derived CDR1 and CDR2 are LNHDA and SQIVND (reference sequence). There are 12 residues in the CDR3. V gave up 6 bases and J gave up 2 bases, with 5 bases separating them. The chain's CDR3 is CASRAGNQPQHF. The CDR3 coding sequence is TGTGCCAGTAGGGCAGGCAATCAGCCCCAGCATTTT.

The genes are TRBV30 and TRBJ2-7; TRBD2 matches 8 bases. This CDR3 region has 13 residues. The V and J ends lost 5 bases and 6 bases, in that order; junction bases with no gene match: 9. Germline CDR1 GTSNPN, CDR2 SVGIG (reference sequence). The CDR3 DNA is TGTGCCTGGGATAGCGGGACTAGAAGCGAGCAGTACTTC. Translating it yields CAWDSGTRSEQYF.

The chain recombines TRBV18 with TRBJ2-7, with D unclear. Germline lookup yields CDR1 KGHSH and CDR2 LQKENI. V gave up 6 bases and J gave up 2 bases, with 8 bases separating them. The length of the CDR3 is 12 residues. CDR3: CASSPHPYEQYF. The DNA of the CDR3 is TGTGCCAGCTCCCCTCACCCCTACGAGCAGTACTTC. Based on the CDR3 plus reference TRBV18 and TRBJ2-7, the full variable domain is NAGVMQNPRHLVRRRGQEARLRCSPMKGHSHVYWYRQLPEEGLKFMVYLQKENIIDESGMPKERFSAEFPKEGPSILRIQQVVRGDSAAYFCASSPHPYEQYFGPGTRLTVT.